This TCR beta chain stems from a study of response to subunit inactivated influenza vaccine. This clonotype was detected only a few times. Its antigen is still unknown. TCRdb independently ran MiXCR on the RT-PCR reads; one entry per CDR3 protein. The sample has about half a million distinct CDR3 sequences, approximately 9.9% seen once. Study-level results: Only a handful of new T cells, the authors suggested, are recruited with each seasonal influenza vaccination.

The CDR3 contains 14 residues. V shed 6 bases and J 6 bases; nucleotides not matched to a gene: 7. Sequenced here: PBMCs from blood, sampled roughly 45 days after vaccination. J is TRBJ2-2 and V is TRBV12-3 or TRBV12-4, with 7 nucleotides matching TRBD1. The sequence derives from a man in his fifties or sixties who received an inactivated influenza vaccine. The CDR3 here is CASRKRQGSGELFF. The CDR3 DNA reads TGTGCCAGCAGGAAACGACAGGGATCCGGGGAGCTGTTTTTT.